The rows below give T cell receptor beta chains drawn from one sample of a study of identical twins. MiXCR, applied by TCRdb to the 5' RACE reads, yields one record per CDR3 protein. The table has around 550,000 distinct CDR3 sequences, approximately 14% seen once. The sample was also linked to a second study, of yellow fever vaccine responses in identical twins.

The sequenced material came from CD4+ T cells sorted from blood. The receptors originated from a woman in her late teens or twenties in good health. The CDR3 runs from the conserved cysteine through the conserved F or W. A D gene is named only where the DNA matches it firmly.

. TRBV10-3 CAIGAGSSYNEQFF
. TRBV27 CAIRQANTGELFF
. TRBV3-1 CASSQLDIVEAFF
. TRBV5-1 CASRADTGTNTEAFF
TRBD1 TRBV5-1 CASSKEDRGHTEAFF
. TRBV24-1 CATSDWVNEQFF
TRBD1 TRBV25-1 CASSDRDRKPGELFF
TRBD1 TRBV14 CASSLTGGLSGANVLTF
. TRBV9 CASSRTGDHTYEQYF
. TRBV20-1 CSARGQFTDTQYF
TRBD1 TRBV2 CASSEQGAGETQYF
. TRBV3-1 CASSRAQETQYF
TRBD2 TRBV5-1 CASLETGGPNEQFF
. TRBV11-3 CASSPEGVEQYF
. TRBV29-1 CSVGHTQGEKLFF
. TRBV28 CASGGYSWRLNRELFF
. TRBV27 CASSSNLDGNNEQFF
. TRBV2 CASHGDWPYNEQFF
TRBD1 TRBV24-1 CATSDQNRGTYNEQFF
. TRBV28 CASLGRRSSYNEQFF
. TRBV20-1 CSAQRGVPGELFF
TRBD2 TRBV6-1 CASQRPPSGGVTDTQYF
TRBD2 TRBV20-1 CSARKTSGGVVDTQYF
. TRBV5-1 CASNEGSQETQYF
. TRBV5-6 CASSLGHTINQPQHF
. TRBV5-1 CASSFSQGPQETQYF
. TRBV29-1 CSVPRTCGADTQYF
TRBD1 TRBV5-5 CASSITGGLIGNQPQHF
TRBD2 TRBV14 CASSQVTSGVGELFF
. TRBV10-3 CAISGSELGGYTF
. TRBV9 CASSVGVRTDTQYF
. TRBV20-1 CSARSGLESPLHF
. TRBV20-1 CSARGLKDTQYF
. TRBV5-6 CASSPWAVQKVNTEAFF
. TRBV10-3 CAIRSHTSLPGRTPYEQYF
. TRBV3-1 CASSQDVASSPLHF
. TRBV7-6 CASSLGFGSGNSPLHF
. TRBV12-3/TRBV12-4 CASSTRGLITDTQYF
. TRBV29-1 CSVEDVGWETQYF
. TRBV20-1 CSASKSRETQYF
TRBD2 TRBV12-3/TRBV12-4 CASSLESGRAGELFF
. TRBV5-5 CASSLFTDGYTF
. TRBV7-9 CASSLGFGSTEAFF
. TRBV6-6 CASSSQTPETQYF
. TRBV6-5 CASSYSWSEGRFF
. TRBV4-2 CASSQARSGLYYEQYF
TRBD1 TRBV28 CASSLGDRVSNEQFF
. TRBV3-1 CASSQERSAPGADTQYF
TRBD2 TRBV20-1 CSARDGLAGAYNEQFF
. TRBV14 CASSRVFNEQFF
. TRBV5-1 CASSARPGDTQYF
. TRBV12-3/TRBV12-4 CASSARGDNQPQHF
. TRBV6-5 CASSYGREGYGYTF